This T cell receptor (beta chain) derives from a study of regulatory T cells in long-lasting Graves disease. Time point described: newly diagnosed GD, antithyroid drugs for less than 3 months. RNA from PBMCs was the source of the TCR library. The authors built TCR beta libraries using iRepertoire HTBI primers and Arm-PCR of CDR3 regions. TCRdb reprocessed the multiplex PCR reads via MiXCR and lists one record per CDR3 protein. The data show roughly 400,000 distinct CDR3 sequences, with 15% to 20% seen just once and about a quarter held by the top ten. The data also belong to a second study, concerning T cells in Graves' hyperthyroidism and ophthalmopathy. That work states: The majority of expanded thyroid clonotypes above 0.001 also appeared in blood.

The sequencing used peripheral blood mononuclear cells (PBMCs), collected at new diagnosis, from a patient treated with antithyroid drugs. This clonotype was obtained from a woman aged 18 to 35 with Graves disease.

The CDR3 DNA reads as TGTGCCAGCAGCCTCCAGACTAGCGGGAGGGTAGATACGCAGTATTTT. Amino acid sequence: CASSLQTSGRVDTQYF. The rearrangement links TRBV9 to TRBJ2-3, with 14 nucleotides matching TRBD2. The CDR3 runs to 16 residues. Germline-derived CDR1 and CDR2 are SGDLS and YYNGEE. Unmatched junction bases numbered 6, after V lost 4 bases and J lost 5 bases.